This T cell receptor beta chain was sequenced for a study of blood T cell repertoires in COVID-19. Study information: Researchers got acute and convalescent COVID-19 samples from the United States, Italy and Spain.

The table came from immunoSEQ multiplex PCR; TCRdb's copy has only in-frame clones and leaves some out. The sample has under 200,000 clones, around 80% seen once. This CDR3 spans 16 amino acids. V gave up 5 bases and J gave up 1 base; unmatched junction bases: 9. Germline CDR1 LGHNA, CDR2 YSLEER. The TCR sequence derives from a man between 60 and 70 years old with acute or convalescent COVID-19. J is TRBJ1-1 and V is TRBV4-3, with 8 bases fitting TRBD1. The source material was peripheral blood. The CDR3 spells CASSSDRVVGNTEAFF. In DNA form, the CDR3 reads TGCGCCAGCAGCTCGGACAGGGTGGTTGGGAACACTGAAGCTTTCTTT.